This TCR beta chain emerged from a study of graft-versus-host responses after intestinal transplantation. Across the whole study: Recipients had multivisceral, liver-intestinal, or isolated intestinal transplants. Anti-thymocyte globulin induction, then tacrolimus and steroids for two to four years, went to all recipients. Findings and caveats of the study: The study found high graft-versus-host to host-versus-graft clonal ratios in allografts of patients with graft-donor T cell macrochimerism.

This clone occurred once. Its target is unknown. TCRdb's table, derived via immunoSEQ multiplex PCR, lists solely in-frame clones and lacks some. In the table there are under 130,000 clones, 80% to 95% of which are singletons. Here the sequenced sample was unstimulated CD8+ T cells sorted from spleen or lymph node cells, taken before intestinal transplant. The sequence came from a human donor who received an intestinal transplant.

The CDR3 nucleotides are TGTGCCAGCAGCTTGGGAACGGGGTTAAATCAGCCCCAGCATTTT. As protein: CASSLGTGLNQPQHF. This rearrangement joins TRBV13 to TRBJ1-5, with D uncertain. Germline V gene data show CDR1 as PRHDT and CDR2 as FYEKMQ (reference sequence). The CDR3 contains 15 residues. V lost 3 bases and J 4 bases, leaving 13 bases between the germline ends.